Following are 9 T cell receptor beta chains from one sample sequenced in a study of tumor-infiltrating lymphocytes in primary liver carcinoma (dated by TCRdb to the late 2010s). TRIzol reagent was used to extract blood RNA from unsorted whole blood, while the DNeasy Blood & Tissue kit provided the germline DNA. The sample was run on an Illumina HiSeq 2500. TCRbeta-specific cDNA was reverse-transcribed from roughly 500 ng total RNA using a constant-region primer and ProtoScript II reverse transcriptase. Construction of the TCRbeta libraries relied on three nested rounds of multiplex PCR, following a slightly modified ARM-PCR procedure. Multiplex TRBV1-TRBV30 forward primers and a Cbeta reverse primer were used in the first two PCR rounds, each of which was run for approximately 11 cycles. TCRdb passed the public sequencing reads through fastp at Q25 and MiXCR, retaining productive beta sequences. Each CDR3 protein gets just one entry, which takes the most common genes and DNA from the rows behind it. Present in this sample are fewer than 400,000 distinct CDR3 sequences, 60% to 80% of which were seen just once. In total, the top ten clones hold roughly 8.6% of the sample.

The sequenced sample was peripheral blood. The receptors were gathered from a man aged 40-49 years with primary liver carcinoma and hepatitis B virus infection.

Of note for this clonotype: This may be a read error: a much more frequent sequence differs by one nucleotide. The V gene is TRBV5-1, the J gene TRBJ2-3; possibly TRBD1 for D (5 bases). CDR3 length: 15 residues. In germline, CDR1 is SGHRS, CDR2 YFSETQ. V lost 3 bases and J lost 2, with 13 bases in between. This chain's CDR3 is CASSSFQDITDTQYF. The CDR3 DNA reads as TGCGCCAGCAGCTCATTCCAGGACATCACAGATACGCAGTATTTT.

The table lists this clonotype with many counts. CDR3 nucleotide sequence: TGTGCCAGCAGTTCCCTCGGGGGGGACAATGAGCAGTTCTTC. As protein: CASSSLGGDNEQFF. This chain uses TRBV6-5 with TRBJ2-1, with 8 bases matching TRBD2. Germline CDR1 is MNHEY and CDR2 is SVGAGI. This CDR3 spans 14 amino acids. Germline trimming cut 4 bases from V and 5 bases from J; bases unmatched to any gene: 4.

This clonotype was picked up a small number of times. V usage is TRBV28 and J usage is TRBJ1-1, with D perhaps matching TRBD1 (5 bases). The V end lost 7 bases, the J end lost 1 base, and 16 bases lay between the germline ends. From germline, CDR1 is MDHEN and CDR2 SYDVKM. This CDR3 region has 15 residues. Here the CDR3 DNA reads TGTGCCAGCATTCTGGGGACGTTTGGGAACACTGAAGCTTTCTTT. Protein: CASILGTFGNTEAFF.

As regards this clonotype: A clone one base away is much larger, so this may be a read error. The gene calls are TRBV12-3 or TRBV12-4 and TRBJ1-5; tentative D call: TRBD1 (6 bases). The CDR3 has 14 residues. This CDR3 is CAGSPDRKHQPQHF. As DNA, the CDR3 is TGTGCCGGCAGTCCAGACAGGAAGCATCAGCCCCAGCATTTT.

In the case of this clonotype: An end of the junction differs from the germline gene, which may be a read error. The CDR3 bases are TGTGCCTGGAGTCGCTCCTACAGGGGACCGAGCTCTGAAAACACCATATATTTT. Its translation: CAWSRSYRGPSSENTIYF. This chain links TRBV30 with TRBJ1-3, with TRBD1 matching 7 bases. CDR1 is GTSNPN, CDR2 SVGIG, per germline (reference sequence). The length of the CDR3 is 18 residues.

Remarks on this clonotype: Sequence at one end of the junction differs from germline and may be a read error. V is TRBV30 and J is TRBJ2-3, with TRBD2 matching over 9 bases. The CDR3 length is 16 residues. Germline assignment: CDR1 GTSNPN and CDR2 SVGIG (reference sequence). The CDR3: CAWRSSLAGITDTQFF. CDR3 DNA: TGTGCCTGGAGAAGCTCCCTAGCGGGGATCACAGATACGCAGTTTTTT.

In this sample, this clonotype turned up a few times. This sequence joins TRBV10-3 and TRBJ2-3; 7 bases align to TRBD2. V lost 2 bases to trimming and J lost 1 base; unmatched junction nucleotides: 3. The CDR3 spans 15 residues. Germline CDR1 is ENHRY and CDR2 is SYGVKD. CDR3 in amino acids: CAISELAVGTDTQYF. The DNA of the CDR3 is TGTGCCATCAGTGAGCTAGCGGTGGGCACAGATACGCAGTATTTT.

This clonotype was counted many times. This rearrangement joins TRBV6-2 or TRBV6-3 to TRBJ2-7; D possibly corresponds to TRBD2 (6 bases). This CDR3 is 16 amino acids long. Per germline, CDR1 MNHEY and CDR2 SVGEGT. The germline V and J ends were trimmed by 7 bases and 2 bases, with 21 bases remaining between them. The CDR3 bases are TGTGCCAGCACCCCTGTGGGAGGAAGCGGCCCCTACGAGCAGTACTTC. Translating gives CASTPVGGSGPYEQYF.

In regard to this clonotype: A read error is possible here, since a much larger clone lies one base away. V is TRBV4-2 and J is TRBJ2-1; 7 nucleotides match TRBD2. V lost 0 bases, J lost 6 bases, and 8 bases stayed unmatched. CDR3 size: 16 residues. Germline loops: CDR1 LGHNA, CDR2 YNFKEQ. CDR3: CASSQEEWGGGNEQFF. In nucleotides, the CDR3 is TGTGCCAGCAGCCAAGAAGAGTGGGGGGGGGGCAATGAGCAGTTCTTC.